One sample yielded the 10 T cell receptor beta chains listed below, sequenced in a study of cytomegalovirus exposure and HLA in healthy donors (TCRdb year 2017). Libraries were built with the immunoSEQ multiplex PCR assay. For the multiplex PCR, a mixture combining 60 forward primers for TCR Vbeta segments and 13 reverse primers for TCR Jbeta segments was used. This immuneACCESS table, as held by TCRdb, lists in-frame sequences with V and J called but not all clones. Of the missing ones, under half trace to an unresolved V gene in checked studies; the others have no known cause. Across this sample there are tens of thousands of clones, with about 70% seen only once. The ten most abundant clones make up around 1.9% of the sample. Sequencing input: PBMCs. The receptor set was obtained from a man aged 25 to 40 in good health and CMV-seronegative.

The V gene is TRBV18, the J gene TRBJ2-1, with 11 nucleotides matching TRBD2. V lost 3 bases and J lost 0; bases outside the gene matches: 4. The CDR3 runs to 17 residues. Germline loops: CDR1 KGHSH, CDR2 LQKENI. Written as DNA, the CDR3 is TGTGCCAGCTCACCCCGACTAGCGGGGAGCTCCTACAATGAGCAGTTCTTC. Translation gives CASSPRLAGSSYNEQFF.

V and J are TRBV28 and TRBJ1-6, with TRBD1 matching 8 bases. The CDR3 is 15 amino acids. Germline assignment: CDR1 MDHEN and CDR2 SYDVKM. V was clipped by 4 bases and J by 13 bases; unmatched bases: 12. The chain's CDR3 is CASSSAGTGALPLHF. The DNA for the CDR3 is TGTGCCAGCAGTTCGGCCGGGACAGGTGCTCTCCCCCTCCACTTT.

This chain connects TRBV29-1 to TRBJ1-1; D not resolved. The CDR3 totals 12 residues. Germline V gene data show CDR1 as SQVTM and CDR2 as ANQGSEA. Trimming cost V 7 bases and J 0 bases, with 9 bases left between them. This chain's CDR3 is CSGSDLNTEAFF. DNA for the CDR3: TGCAGCGGCTCAGATCTGAACACTGAAGCTTTCTTT. The full variable domain, rest sourced from reference TRBV29-1 and TRBJ1-1, is SAVISQKPSRDICQRGTSLTIQCQVDSQVTMMFWYRQQPGQSLTLIATANQGSEATYESGFVIDKFPISRPNLTFSTLTVSNMSPEDSSIYLCSGSDLNTEAFFGQGTRLTVV.

The rearrangement uses TRBV2 and TRBJ2-3; 7 bases map to TRBD1. CDR3 length: 13 residues. Germline V lookup: CDR1 SNHLY, CDR2 FYNNEI. V trimming: 5 bases; J trimming: 3 bases; junction bases outside the gene matches: 2. The CDR3, as DNA: TGTGCCAGCAGTCGACAGGGAACAGATACGCAGTATTTT. The encoded protein is CASSRQGTDTQYF.

The chain is built from TRBV5-8 and TRBJ1-2, with D unclear. Trimming left V 2 bases short and J 7 bases short, with 9 bases between. The CDR3 has 12 amino acids. In germline, CDR1 is SGHTS, CDR2 YDEGEE. CDR3: CASSFSGVGYTF. DNA of the CDR3: TGTGCCAGCAGCTTTTCCGGGGTTGGCTACACCTTC. Complete variable domain (other parts from reference TRBV5-8 and TRBJ1-2): EAGVTQSPTHLIKTRGQQATLRCSPISGHTSVYWYQQALGLGLQFLLWYDEGEERNRGNFPPRFSGRQFPNYSSELNVNALELEDSALYLCASSFSGVGYTFGSGTRLTVV.

The V gene is TRBV11-2, the J gene TRBJ2-7, with D perhaps matching TRBD1 (6 bases). Germline CDR1 SGHAT, CDR2 FQNNGV. The CDR3 is made up of 14 amino acids. The ends were cut back, 2 bases at V and 0 bases at J, with 8 bases in the middle. The CDR3, as DNA: TGTGCCAGCAGCTTAAGGACAGTCTCCTACGAGCAGTACTTC. This gives the protein CASSLRTVSYEQYF.

This clone was seen once. J is TRBJ2-3 and V is TRBV2; 11 bases are shared with TRBD2. Germline lookup yields CDR1 SNHLY and CDR2 FYNNEI. The CDR3 is made up of 15 amino acids. With 4 bases clipped from V and 3 bases from J, the junction kept 3 bases outside the gene matches. CDR3 region: CASSVWTSGTDTQYF. CDR3 DNA: TGTGCCAGCAGTGTTTGGACTAGCGGGACAGATACGCAGTATTTT.

The chain joins TRBV30 to TRBJ1-2, with 9 bases fitting TRBD1. With 3 bases clipped from V and 3 bases from J, the junction kept 5 bases outside the gene matches. Germline assignment: CDR1 GTSNPN and CDR2 SVGIG (reference sequence). The CDR3 contains 14 residues. CDR3 residues: CAWSRQGGDYGYTF. CDR3 bases: TGTGCCTGGAGCCGACAGGGGGGAGACTATGGCTACACCTTC.

The chain links TRBV4-3 to TRBJ2-2; 9 nucleotides line up with TRBD1. CDR1 is LGHNA, CDR2 YSLEER, per germline. The CDR3 runs to 15 residues. V lost 6 bases and J lost 3; bases outside the gene matches: 5. The CDR3, as DNA: TGCGCCAGCAGGGACAGGGGATCGGACACCGGGGAGCTGTTTTTT. This encodes CASRDRGSDTGELFF.

The rearrangement uses TRBV28 and TRBJ1-4; TRBD1 aligns across 7 bases. With V trimmed by 4 bases and J by 10 bases, 9 bases remained unmatched. In germline, CDR1 is MDHEN, CDR2 SYDVKM. The CDR3 is 14 residues long. This chain's CDR3 is CASSSGQDPGKLFF. CDR3 sequence (DNA): TGTGCCAGCAGTTCTGGACAGGATCCCGGAAAACTGTTTTTT.